The rows below give T cell receptor beta chains drawn from one sample of a study of cytomegalovirus exposure and HLA in healthy donors. Repertoires were generated with immunoSEQ multiplex PCR, while TCRdb's copy carries only in-frame clones and drops some. The data contain some 96,000 clones, roughly 78% of them singletons. Sample: PBMCs. The receptors stem from a woman aged 55-75 years in good health and CMV-seronegative. The CDR3 runs from the conserved cysteine through the conserved F or W.

v_gene	j_gene	CDR3aa
TRBV7-7	TRBJ2-5	CASSSDSQETQYF
TRBV28	TRBJ1-1	CGVTRRRAEAFF
TRBV6-6	TRBJ2-3	CASSYRQGDTQYF
TRBV6-5	TRBJ1-4	CASSYSRGREKLFF
TRBV10-2	TRBJ2-7	CASSERGSTYEQYF
TRBV6-5	TRBJ1-2	CASSSNDFGNYGYTF
TRBV7-2	TRBJ1-2	CASSLVGAGDYGYTF
TRBV15	TRBJ1-5	CATSRPSGTVLSPQHF
TRBV10-1	TRBJ2-1	CASSETLANEQFF
TRBV5-1	TRBJ2-5	CASSLAAQEETQYF
TRBV9	TRBJ1-2	CASSPGHSATYGYTF
TRBV7-7	TRBJ2-5	CASSSGTSVRETQYF
TRBV6-1	TRBJ2-2	CASRRLTAGELFF
TRBV25-1	TRBJ2-1	CASSPRDRGRDEQFF
TRBV2	TRBJ1-5	CASSGDTNSNQPQHF
TRBV7-2	TRBJ2-2	CASSTRLASGELFF